The following is a T cell receptor beta chain sequence with its context. The naive CD8 fraction comprised CD45RO-negative cells positively selected for CCR7 and excluded terminally differentiated effector memory CD45RA+ cells. Germline values: CDR1 ENHRY, CDR2 SYGVKD. The CDR3 is 15 residues long. The V gene end was trimmed by 2 bases and the J gene end by 3 bases; junction bases not matched to a gene: 4. Some clones are missing from TCRdb's copy, which holds only in-frame ones; the method was immunoSEQ multiplex PCR. The sample includes over 2,000,000 clones, 85% to 95% of them seen just once. These data originate in a study of shared clonotypes between healthy human individuals.

Sequencing was done on a sample of naive CD8+ T cells from PBMCs. The V gene is TRBV10-3, the J gene TRBJ2-7; 10 nucleotides align to TRBD1. This clonotype was obtained from a man aged 18 to 29 in good health. Some clones in this sample may be carry-over from other donors' samples. Written as DNA, the CDR3 is TGTGCCATCAGTGAGGGACAGGGGGTTGGCTACGAGCAGTACTTC. Amino acid sequence: CAISEGQGVGYEQYF.